This T cell receptor beta chain was found in a study of technical replicates of blood from several donors (dated by TCRdb to 2015 to 2018). The protocol used for the library was the immunoSEQ multiplex PCR assay. TCRdb obtained this table from immuneACCESS and retained in-frame rearrangements with V and J assigned. These tables miss some clones; where compared with another copy, unresolved V genes account for less than half of the shortfall, and the remainder is unexplained. In all, the sample holds more than 90,000 clones, and approximately 95% of those were seen once. The top ten clonotypes cover about 0.24% of the sample. CDR1 and CDR2 (SGHAT, FQNNGV) derive from the germline V gene. The CDR3, cysteine through phenylalanine, is 17 amino acids long. Just CDR3 DNA is preserved here, 51 bases in frame from base 1. Trimming accounts for 6 bases at V and 0 bases at J, while the number of junction bases matched to no gene is 6.

With regard to this clone: Its antigen is not yet known. Per-nucleotide qualities are absent, and no much larger clonotype sits a single base away.

The material sequenced was T cells isolated from PBMCs. The TCR sequence derives from a human donor in good health. The chain was built from TRBV11-2 and TRBJ2-3, with 13 middle bases fitting TRBD2. The CDR3 sequence is CASRSGTSGISTDTQYF. The DNA sequence reads TGTGCCAGCAGATCCGGGACTAGCGGGATTAGCACAGATACGCAGTATTTT.